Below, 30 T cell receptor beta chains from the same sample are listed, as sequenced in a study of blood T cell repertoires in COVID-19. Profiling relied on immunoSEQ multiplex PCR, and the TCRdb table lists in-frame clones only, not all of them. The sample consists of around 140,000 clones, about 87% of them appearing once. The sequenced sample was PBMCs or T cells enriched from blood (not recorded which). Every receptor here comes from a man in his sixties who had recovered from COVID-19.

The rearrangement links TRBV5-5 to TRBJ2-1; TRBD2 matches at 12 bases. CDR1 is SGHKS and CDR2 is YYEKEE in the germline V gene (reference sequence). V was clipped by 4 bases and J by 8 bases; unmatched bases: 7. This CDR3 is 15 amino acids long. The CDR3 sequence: CASSGGLAGWYEQFF. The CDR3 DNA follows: TGTGCCAGCAGCGGCGGACTAGCGGGATGGTATGAGCAGTTCTTC.

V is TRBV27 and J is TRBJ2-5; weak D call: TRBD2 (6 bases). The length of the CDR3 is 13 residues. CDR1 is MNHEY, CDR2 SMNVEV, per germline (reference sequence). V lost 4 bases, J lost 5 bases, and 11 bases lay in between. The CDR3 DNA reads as TGTGCCAGCAGTTCCGGGAGCCGGGAGACCCAGTACTTC. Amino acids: CASSSGSRETQYF.

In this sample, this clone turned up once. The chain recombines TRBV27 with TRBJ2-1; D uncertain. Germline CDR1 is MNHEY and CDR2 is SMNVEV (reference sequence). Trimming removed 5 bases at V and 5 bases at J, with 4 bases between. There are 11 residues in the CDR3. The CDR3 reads CASSLHNEQFF. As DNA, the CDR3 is TGTGCCAGCAGTCTACACAATGAGCAGTTCTTC.

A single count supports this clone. In DNA form, the CDR3 reads TGTGCCACCAGCAGAGTGTGGGCTCACAGCGATACGCAGTATTTT. It translates to CATSRVWAHSDTQYF. The rearrangement links TRBV15 to TRBJ2-3; D call uncertain. V gave up 1 base and J gave up 6 bases, with 14 bases separating them. CDR3 length equals 15 residues. CDR1 LNHNV and CDR2 YYDKDF come from the germline V gene (reference sequence).

CDR3 sequence: CASNPGTGGADTQYF. The CDR3 DNA reads TGTGCCAGCAACCCCGGGACGGGAGGGGCAGATACGCAGTATTTT. This rearrangement joins TRBV28 to TRBJ2-3; the match to TRBD2 covers 8 bases. This CDR3 has 15 amino acids. Trimming cost V 7 bases and J 4 bases; bases outside gene matches: 10. Germline-derived CDR1 and CDR2 are MDHEN and SYDVKM.

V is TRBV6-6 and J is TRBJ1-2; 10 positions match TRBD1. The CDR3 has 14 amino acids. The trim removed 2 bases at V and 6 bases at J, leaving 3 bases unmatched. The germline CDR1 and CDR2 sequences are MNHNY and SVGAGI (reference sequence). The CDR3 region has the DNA TGTGCCAGCAGTTACCGACAGGGGGCGAATGGCTACACCTTC. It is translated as CASSYRQGANGYTF.

Written as DNA, the CDR3 is TGTGCCAGCAGTTTGGCGGGACAGGGGGCAAGGAGGCAGTACTTC. As protein: CASSLAGQGARRQYF. This chain uses TRBV27 with TRBJ2-7; 12 nucleotides line up with TRBD1. The germline V gene encodes CDR1 MNHEY and CDR2 SMNVEV (reference sequence). This CDR3 region has 15 residues. Trimming at V came to 3 bases and at J to 9 bases, leaving 9 bases not matched to a gene.

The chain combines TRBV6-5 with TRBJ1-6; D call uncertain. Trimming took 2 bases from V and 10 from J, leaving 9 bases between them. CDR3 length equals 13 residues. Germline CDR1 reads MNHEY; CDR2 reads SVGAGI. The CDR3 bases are TGTGCCAGCAGTTACAACAGTATCTCACCCCTCCACTTT. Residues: CASSYNSISPLHF.

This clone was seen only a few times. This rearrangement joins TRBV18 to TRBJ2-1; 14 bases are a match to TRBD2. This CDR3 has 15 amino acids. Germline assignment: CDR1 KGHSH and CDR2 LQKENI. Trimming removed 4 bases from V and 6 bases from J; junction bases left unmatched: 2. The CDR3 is CASSQGLAGGNEQFF. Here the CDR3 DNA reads TGTGCCAGCTCACAAGGACTAGCGGGGGGCAATGAGCAGTTCTTC.

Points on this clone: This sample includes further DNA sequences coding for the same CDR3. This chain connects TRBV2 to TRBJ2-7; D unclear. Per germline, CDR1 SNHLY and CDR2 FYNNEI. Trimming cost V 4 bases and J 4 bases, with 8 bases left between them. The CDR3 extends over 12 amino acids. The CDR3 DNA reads TGTGCCAGCAGTGTTTTAGAGTACGAGCAGTACTTC. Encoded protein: CASSVLEYEQYF.

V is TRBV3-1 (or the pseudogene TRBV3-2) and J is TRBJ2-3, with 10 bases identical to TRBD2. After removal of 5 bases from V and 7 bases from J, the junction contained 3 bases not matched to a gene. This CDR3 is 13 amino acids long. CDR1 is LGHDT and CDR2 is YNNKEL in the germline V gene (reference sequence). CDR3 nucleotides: TGTGCCAGCAGCATGACTAGCGGGCATACGCAGTATTTT. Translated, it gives CASSMTSGHTQYF.

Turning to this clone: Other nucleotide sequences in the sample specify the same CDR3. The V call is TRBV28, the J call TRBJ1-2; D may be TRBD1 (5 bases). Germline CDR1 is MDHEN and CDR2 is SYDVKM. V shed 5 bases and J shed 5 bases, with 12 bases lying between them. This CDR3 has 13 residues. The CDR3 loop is CASSNGGGYGYTF. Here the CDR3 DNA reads TGTGCCAGCAGTAACGGGGGGGGATATGGCTACACCTTC.

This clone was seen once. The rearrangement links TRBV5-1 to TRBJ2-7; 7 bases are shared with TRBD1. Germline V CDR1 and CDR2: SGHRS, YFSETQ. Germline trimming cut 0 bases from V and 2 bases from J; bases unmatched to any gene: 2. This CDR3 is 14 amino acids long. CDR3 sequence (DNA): TGCGCCAGCAGCTTGGCCAGGGGGACCTACGAGCAGTACTTC. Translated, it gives CASSLARGTYEQYF.

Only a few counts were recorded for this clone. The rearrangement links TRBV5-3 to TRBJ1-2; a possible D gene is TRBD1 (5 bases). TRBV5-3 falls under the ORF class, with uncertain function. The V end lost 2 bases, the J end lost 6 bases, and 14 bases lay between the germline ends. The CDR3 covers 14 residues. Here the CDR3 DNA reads TGTGCCAGAAGCTTTTTGGGACTTTTGGATGGCTACACCTTC. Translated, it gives CARSFLGLLDGYTF.

The CDR3 DNA reads TGTGCCAGCAGCTCACGACAGGGGATCTACGAGCAGTACTTC. This translates into CASSSRQGIYEQYF. This chain uses TRBV13 with TRBJ2-7; 8 nucleotides line up with TRBD1. CDR3 length equals 14 residues. With 4 bases clipped from V and 3 bases from J, the junction kept 5 bases outside the gene matches. Germline CDR1 PRHDT, CDR2 FYEKMQ (reference sequence).

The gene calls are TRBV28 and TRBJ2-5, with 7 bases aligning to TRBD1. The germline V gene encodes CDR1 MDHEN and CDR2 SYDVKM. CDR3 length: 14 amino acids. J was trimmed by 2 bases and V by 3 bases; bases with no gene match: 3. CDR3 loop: CASSFSDRQETQYF. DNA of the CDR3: TGTGCCAGCAGTTTTTCGGACAGGCAAGAGACCCAGTACTTC.

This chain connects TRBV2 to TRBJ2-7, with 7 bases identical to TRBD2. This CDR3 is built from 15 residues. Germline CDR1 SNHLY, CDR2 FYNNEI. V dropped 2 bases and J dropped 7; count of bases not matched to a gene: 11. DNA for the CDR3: TGTGCCAGCAGTGAAAATTACGGGAGAGCGGGGGAGCAGTACTTC. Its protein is CASSENYGRAGEQYF. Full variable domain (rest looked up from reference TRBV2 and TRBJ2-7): EPEVTQTPSHQVTQMGQEVILRCVPISNHLYFYWYRQILGQKVEFLVSFYNNEISEKSEIFDDQFSVERPDGSNFTLKIRSTKLEDSAMYFCASSENYGRAGEQYFGPGTRLTVT.

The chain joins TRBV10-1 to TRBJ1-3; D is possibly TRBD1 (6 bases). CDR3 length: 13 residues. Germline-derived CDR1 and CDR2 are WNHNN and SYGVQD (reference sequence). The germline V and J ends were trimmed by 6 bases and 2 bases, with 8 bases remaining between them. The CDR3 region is CASRDSPGNTIYF. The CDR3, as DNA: TGCGCCAGCAGGGACAGTCCTGGAAACACCATATATTTT.

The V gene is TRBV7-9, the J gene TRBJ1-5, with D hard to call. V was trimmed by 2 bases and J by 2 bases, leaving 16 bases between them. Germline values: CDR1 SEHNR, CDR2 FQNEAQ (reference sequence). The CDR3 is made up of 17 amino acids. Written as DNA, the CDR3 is TGTGCCAGCAGCTTATCGTGGTCAGGTCGACGCAATCAGCCCCAGCATTTT. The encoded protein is CASSLSWSGRRNQPQHF.

The chain's CDR3 is CASSEQGTTNEKLFF. In nucleotides, the CDR3 is TGTGCCAGCAGTGAACAGGGAACAACTAATGAAAAACTGTTTTTT. This chain uses TRBV6-1 with TRBJ1-4; D might be TRBD1 (5 bases). The CDR3 covers 15 residues. CDR1 MNHNS and CDR2 SASEGT come from the germline V gene. The V end lost 2 bases, the J end lost 0 bases, and 7 bases lay between the germline ends.

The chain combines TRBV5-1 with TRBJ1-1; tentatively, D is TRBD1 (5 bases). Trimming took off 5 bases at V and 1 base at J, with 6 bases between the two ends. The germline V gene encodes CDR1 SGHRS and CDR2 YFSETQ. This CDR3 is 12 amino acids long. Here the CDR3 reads CASRGQNTEAFF. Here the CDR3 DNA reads TGCGCCAGCAGAGGACAGAACACTGAAGCTTTCTTT.

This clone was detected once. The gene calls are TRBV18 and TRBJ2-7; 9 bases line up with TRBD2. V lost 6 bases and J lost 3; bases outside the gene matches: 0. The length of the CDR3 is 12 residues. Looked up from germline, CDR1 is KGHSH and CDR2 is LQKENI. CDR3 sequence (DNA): TGTGCCAGCTCTAGCGGGAGCTACGAGCAGTACTTC. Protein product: CASSSGSYEQYF.

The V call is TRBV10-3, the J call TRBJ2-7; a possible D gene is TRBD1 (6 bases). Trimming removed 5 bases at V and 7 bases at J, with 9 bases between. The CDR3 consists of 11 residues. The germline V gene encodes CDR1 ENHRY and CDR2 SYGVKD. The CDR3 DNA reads TGTGCCATCAGTTCCGGGACAGAGCAGTACTTC. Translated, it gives CAISSGTEQYF.

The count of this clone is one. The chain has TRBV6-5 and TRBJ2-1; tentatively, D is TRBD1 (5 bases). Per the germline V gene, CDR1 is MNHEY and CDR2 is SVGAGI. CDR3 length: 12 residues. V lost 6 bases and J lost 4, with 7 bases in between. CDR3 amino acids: CASRTVYNEQFF. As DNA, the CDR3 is TGTGCCAGCAGGACAGTTTACAATGAGCAGTTCTTC.

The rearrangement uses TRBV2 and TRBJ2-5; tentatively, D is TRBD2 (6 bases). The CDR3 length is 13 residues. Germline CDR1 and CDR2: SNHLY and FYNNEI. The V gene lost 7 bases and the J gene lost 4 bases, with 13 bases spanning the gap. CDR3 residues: CASNGGWGETQYF. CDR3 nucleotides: TGTGCCAGCAATGGAGGGTGGGGAGAGACCCAGTACTTC.

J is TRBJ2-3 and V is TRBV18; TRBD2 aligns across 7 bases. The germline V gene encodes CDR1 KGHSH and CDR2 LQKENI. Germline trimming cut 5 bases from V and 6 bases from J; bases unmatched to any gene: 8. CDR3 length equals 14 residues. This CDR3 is CASSVLAVFDTQYF. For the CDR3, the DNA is TGTGCCAGCTCAGTGCTAGCGGTTTTTGATACGCAGTATTTT.

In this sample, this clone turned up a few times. The CDR3 sequence: CASSLDAGGGQPQHF. DNA of the CDR3: TGTGCCAGCAGCTTAGACGCGGGGGGCGGGCAGCCCCAGCATTTT. V is TRBV7-9 and J is TRBJ1-5, with TRBD1 as a possible D gene (6 bases). This CDR3 contains 15 residues. CDR1 and CDR2 (germline): SEHNR, FQNEAQ (reference sequence). Trimming stripped 1 base from V and 7 bases from J, with 14 bases between.

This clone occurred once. The CDR3 protein is CASSGRGNEQFF. CDR3 DNA sequence: TGTGCCAGTAGCGGGAGGGGGAATGAGCAGTTCTTC. J is TRBJ2-1 and V is TRBV19; 8 bases match TRBD2. This CDR3 is 12 amino acids long. CDR1 is LNHDA, CDR2 SQIVND, per germline (reference sequence). J lost 7 bases, V lost 6 bases, and 2 bases had no gene match.

The CDR3 reads CASTYREGQPQHF. CDR3 bases: TGTGCCAGTACCTACAGGGAGGGGCAGCCCCAGCATTTT. The chain combines TRBV19 with TRBJ1-5, with D possibly matching TRBD1 (6 bases). The V end was cut by 7 bases, the J end by 7 bases, with 14 bases between. Germline CDR1 is LNHDA and CDR2 is SQIVND (reference sequence). There are 13 residues in the CDR3.

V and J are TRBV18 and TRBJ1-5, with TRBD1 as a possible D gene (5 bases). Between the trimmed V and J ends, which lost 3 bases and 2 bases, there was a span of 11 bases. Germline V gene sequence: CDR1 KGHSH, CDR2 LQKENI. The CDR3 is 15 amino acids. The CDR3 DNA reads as TGTGCCAGCTCACCCCCGGGGGTCGGCAATCAGCCCCAGCATTTT. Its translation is CASSPPGVGNQPQHF. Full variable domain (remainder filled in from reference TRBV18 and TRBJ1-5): NAGVMQNPRHLVRRRGQEARLRCSPMKGHSHVYWYRQLPEEGLKFMVYLQKENIIDESGMPKERFSAEFPKEGPSILRIQQVVRGDSAAYFCASSPPGVGNQPQHFGDGTRLSIL.